The 23 T cell receptor beta chains presented below share a single source sample, sequenced in a study of cytomegalovirus exposure and HLA in healthy donors. Sequencing was performed with immunoSEQ multiplex PCR; in TCRdb, only in-frame clones are kept and a portion is missing. The repertoire holds 95,000 to 150,000 clones, around nine tenths seen once, with over 6% in the top ten. Sample: PBMCs. These receptor sequences come from a woman between 18 and 29 years old in good health and CMV-seropositive.

The chain links TRBV19 to TRBJ2-7; 9 bases line up with TRBD1. There are 16 residues in the CDR3. The V gene's germline CDR1 is LNHDA and CDR2 SQIVND (reference sequence). V lost 3 bases, J lost 2 bases, and 8 bases stayed unmatched. The CDR3 DNA reads TGTGCCAGTAGTATGGACGGACAGGGGAGTGCCTACGAGCAGTACTTC. Its translation: CASSMDGQGSAYEQYF.

The chain has TRBV19 and TRBJ2-2; TRBD1 matches 8 bases. CDR1 and CDR2 from the germline V gene are LNHDA and SQIVND (reference sequence). The CDR3 length is 18 residues. J gave up 3 bases and V 4 bases, and 13 bases lay outside the gene matches. The CDR3 nucleotides are TGTGCCAGTAGTAAGGGGACAGGCCTCGTCGTGTACACCGGGGAGCTGTTTTTT. It is translated as CASSKGTGLVVYTGELFF.

This clone appeared a single time. The V and J genes are TRBV27 and TRBJ1-1; 11 bases are shared with TRBD1. V gave up 8 bases and J gave up 1 base; unmatched junction bases: 12. The CDR3 length is 17 residues. CDR1 and CDR2 (germline): MNHEY, SMNVEV (reference sequence). DNA for the CDR3: TGTGCCAGCGGTAGAGACCGGGACAGGGGGAAGAACACTGAAGCTTTCTTT. Encoded protein: CASGRDRDRGKNTEAFF.

The genes are TRBV19 and TRBJ2-4; 7 bases align to TRBD1. CDR1 is LNHDA and CDR2 is SQIVND in the germline V gene (reference sequence). The CDR3 length is 15 residues. V trimming: 7 bases; J trimming: 2 bases; junction bases outside the gene matches: 8. The CDR3 here is CASTLATGPKNIQYF. CDR3 nucleotide sequence: TGTGCCAGTACCCTCGCGACAGGGCCCAAAAACATTCAGTACTTC.

The rearrangement links TRBV7-6 to TRBJ1-2; TRBD1 agrees at 8 bases. J was trimmed by 8 bases and V by 5 bases; bases with no gene match: 7. CDR1 is SGHVS and CDR2 is FNYEAQ in the germline V gene. This CDR3 has 13 residues. CDR3 nucleotide sequence: TGTGCCAGCAGCCCGGACAGGGAAAGCGGCTACACCTTC. This gives the protein CASSPDRESGYTF.

V is TRBV7-6 and J is TRBJ2-1, with 8 bases matching TRBD1. The CDR3 totals 16 residues. CDR1 is SGHVS, CDR2 FNYEAQ, per germline. With V trimmed by 5 bases and J by 3 bases, 9 bases remained unmatched. The CDR3: CASSPETGALYNEQFF. CDR3 DNA sequence: TGTGCCAGCAGCCCGGAGACAGGGGCCCTCTACAATGAGCAGTTCTTC.

The J gene is TRBJ2-1, the V gene TRBV5-4; TRBD1 matches 9 bases. Per the germline V gene, CDR1 is SGHNT and CDR2 is YYREEE (reference sequence). The CDR3 runs 17 residues. J gave up 5 bases and V 2 bases, and 11 bases lay outside the gene matches. For the CDR3, the DNA is TGTGCCAGCAGCTTAGCTCGACAGGGGGAAATCCACAATGAGCAGTTCTTC. Its protein is CASSLARQGEIHNEQFF.

This CDR3 reads CASSIEFGAGGKTGELFF. Here the CDR3 DNA reads TGTGCCAGTAGTATAGAGTTTGGAGCGGGGGGAAAAACCGGGGAGCTGTTTTTT. The rearrangement uses TRBV19 and TRBJ2-2, with 9 bases that match TRBD2. Trimming took 0 bases from V and 5 from J; bases not matched to a gene: 10. Germline V gives CDR1 LNHDA, CDR2 SQIVND (reference sequence). The CDR3 totals 18 residues.

The chain carries TRBV19 and TRBJ2-7, with D possibly TRBD1 on 6 matching bases. The CDR3 covers 14 residues. Trimming removed 6 bases at V and 3 bases at J, with 15 bases between. CDR1 is LNHDA, CDR2 SQIVND, per germline (reference sequence). The CDR3 spells CASSGTPAGYEQYF. CDR3 DNA sequence: TGTGCCAGTAGCGGGACACCGGCGGGCTACGAGCAGTACTTC.

V gene TRBV18 combines with J gene TRBJ1-2, with D unresolved. The CDR3 totals 13 residues. V dropped 2 bases and J dropped 3 bases, with 7 bases sitting between them. Germline V gene data show CDR1 as KGHSH and CDR2 as LQKENI. DNA for the CDR3: TGTGCCAGCTCACCAGGGAGCGACTATGGCTACACCTTC. This gives the protein CASSPGSDYGYTF.

The sample holds a few counts of this clone. This sequence joins TRBV5-1 and TRBJ2-1; TRBD2 matches 12 bases. Unmatched junction bases numbered 4, after V lost 3 bases and J lost 0 bases. The CDR3 extends over 17 amino acids. CDR1 and CDR2 (germline): SGHRS, YFSETQ. The CDR3 nucleotides read TGCGCCAGCAGCTCTAGCGGGGGGGCCGACTCCTACAATGAGCAGTTCTTC. Translation gives CASSSSGGADSYNEQFF.

V is TRBV4-1 and J is TRBJ2-2; TRBD1 agrees at 8 bases. There are 16 residues in the CDR3. Germline loops: CDR1 MGHRA, CDR2 YSYEKL. The junction had 6 bases not matched to a gene; V was cut back by 3 bases and J by 3 bases. CDR3 in DNA: TGCGCCAGCAGCCACCCGGACAGGGCTGACACCGGGGAGCTGTTTTTT. Translated, it gives CASSHPDRADTGELFF.

The V and J genes are TRBV7-8 and TRBJ1-2; D is unclear. Germline lookup yields CDR1 SGHVS and CDR2 FQNEAQ. V was clipped by 4 bases and J by 6 bases, with 15 bases between them. The CDR3 is made up of 14 amino acids. The CDR3 protein is CASSSRVNLNGYTF. In DNA, the CDR3 is TGTGCCAGCAGCTCGCGGGTGAACCTGAATGGCTACACCTTC. Complete variable domain (other parts from reference TRBV7-8 and TRBJ1-2): GAGVSQSPRYKVAKRGQDVALRCDPISGHVSLFWYQQALGQGPEFLTYFQNEAQLDKSGLPSDRFFAERPEGSVSTLKIQRTQQEDSAVYLCASSSRVNLNGYTFGSGTRLTVV.

This sequence joins TRBV18 and TRBJ2-3; D remains unclear. The ends were cut back, 6 bases at V and 4 bases at J, with 8 bases in the middle. Germline V gene data show CDR1 as KGHSH and CDR2 as LQKENI. The CDR3 consists of 12 residues. The chain's CDR3 is CASSLAADTQYF. The CDR3, as DNA: TGTGCCAGCTCGCTTGCGGCAGATACGCAGTATTTT. Using reference TRBV18 and TRBJ2-3 for the parts outside the CDR3, the full variable domain is NAGVMQNPRHLVRRRGQEARLRCSPMKGHSHVYWYRQLPEEGLKFMVYLQKENIIDESGMPKERFSAEFPKEGPSILRIQQVVRGDSAAYFCASSLAADTQYFGPGTRLTVL.

This chain uses TRBV29-1 with TRBJ1-4; 10 bases align to TRBD1. This CDR3 has 14 amino acids. Trimming removed 7 bases from V and 1 base from J; junction bases left unmatched: 3. In germline, CDR1 is SQVTM, CDR2 ANQGSEA. CDR3 sequence reads: CSGDRGLTNEKLFF. For the CDR3, the DNA is TGCAGCGGTGACAGGGGGCTAACTAATGAAAAACTGTTTTTT.

The rearrangement uses TRBV9 and TRBJ1-1, with D possibly TRBD1 on 6 matching bases. V was cut by 4 bases and J by 3 bases, with 13 bases left in between. Germline V CDR1 and CDR2: SGDLS, YYNGEE. There are 14 residues in the CDR3. CDR3 DNA: TGTGCCAGCAGCCCCGGAACAGGGCACACTGAAGCTTTCTTT. It specifies CASSPGTGHTEAFF.

The chain carries TRBV11-3 and TRBJ2-3, with D unclear. CDR3 length: 12 amino acids. The germline V gene has CDR1 SGHNT and CDR2 YENEEA. With 6 bases removed from V and 0 bases from J, the gap between germline ends came to 4 bases. CDR3 protein: CASSHSTDTQYF. The CDR3 DNA is TGTGCCAGCAGTCATAGCACAGATACGCAGTATTTT.

The chain uses TRBV11-3 and TRBJ2-7; possible D gene TRBD2, 6 bases. V lost 3 bases to trimming and J lost 6 bases, with 15 bases between them. The CDR3 extends over 14 amino acids. The germline gives CDR1 SGHNT, CDR2 YENEEA. The DNA of the CDR3 is TGTGCCAGCAGCTTTAGCGGCTACCGGGGCGAGCAGTACTTC. The encoded protein is CASSFSGYRGEQYF.

This rearrangement joins TRBV11-2 to TRBJ1-5; possibly TRBD1 for D (5 bases). Trimming shortened V by 0 bases and J by 3 bases, and 9 bases separated the two germline ends. Germline V gene lookup returns CDR1 SGHAT and CDR2 FQNNGV. This CDR3 is built from 15 residues. This CDR3 is CASSLEAGPNQPQHF. CDR3 coding DNA: TGTGCCAGCAGCTTAGAAGCGGGACCCAATCAGCCCCAGCATTTT.

The chain joins TRBV18 to TRBJ1-1; 9 bases line up with TRBD1. Unmatched junction bases numbered 7, after V lost 2 bases and J lost 3 bases. This CDR3 has 16 residues. CDR1 KGHSH and CDR2 LQKENI come from the germline V gene. The DNA of the CDR3 is TGTGCCAGCTCACCAGGACAGGGGTTAAGGGACACTGAAGCTTTCTTT. This translates into CASSPGQGLRDTEAFF.

V gene TRBV10-3 combines with J gene TRBJ1-1; D is ambiguous. The CDR3 is made up of 13 amino acids. The V gene lost 7 bases and the J gene lost 8 bases, with 17 bases spanning the gap. Germline V gives CDR1 ENHRY, CDR2 SYGVKD. The chain's CDR3 is CAIKRWFRGEAFF. In DNA form, the CDR3 reads TGTGCCATCAAAAGGTGGTTTCGCGGGGAAGCTTTCTTT.

The J gene is TRBJ1-1, the V gene TRBV2; D perhaps matches TRBD1 (6 bases). Germline V gene sequence: CDR1 SNHLY, CDR2 FYNNEI. The V and J ends lost 7 bases and 1 base respectively, with 16 bases between them. The CDR3 spans 15 residues. The CDR3 sequence: CASNREGSSNTEAFF. For the CDR3, the DNA is TGTGCCAGCAACAGGGAGGGGTCGTCGAACACTGAAGCTTTCTTT.

The rearrangement joins TRBV30 to TRBJ1-1, with 8 bases lining up with TRBD1. In germline, CDR1 is GTSNPN, CDR2 SVGIG (reference sequence). With V trimmed by 7 bases and J by 2 bases, 12 bases remained unmatched. The CDR3 is made up of 15 amino acids. The CDR3 sequence: CASTTDQGANTEAFF. The CDR3 DNA reads as TGTGCCTCCACCACCGACCAGGGGGCAAACACTGAAGCTTTCTTT.